Following are 12 T cell receptor beta chains from one sample sequenced in a study of cytomegalovirus exposure and HLA in healthy donors. 13 Jbeta primers and 60 Vbeta primers were used for the PCR. TCRdb keeps only in-frame clones here, not all; method: immunoSEQ multiplex PCR. This sample has some 180,000 clones, with over 70% found just once. Source material: PBMCs. All receptors come from a woman aged 60-75 years in good health and CMV-seropositive.

The rearrangement links TRBV19 to TRBJ2-3; 8 nucleotides agree with TRBD1. V gave up 2 bases and J gave up 2 bases; unmatched junction bases: 6. The germline V gene has CDR1 LNHDA and CDR2 SQIVND (reference sequence). The CDR3 covers 16 residues. CDR3 amino acids: CASSIRQGATTDTQYF. CDR3 bases: TGTGCCAGTAGTATAAGGCAGGGGGCCACCACAGATACGCAGTATTTT.

The rearrangement links TRBV2 to TRBJ1-1, with 8 bases that match TRBD1. The V and J ends lost 8 bases and 6 bases, in that order; junction bases with no gene match: 8. The CDR3 loop spans 13 amino acids. From germline, CDR1 is SNHLY and CDR2 FYNNEI. CDR3 in amino acids: CASRQTGDAEAFF. The CDR3 nucleotides read TGTGCCAGCCGTCAGACAGGGGACGCTGAAGCTTTCTTT.

V and J are TRBV7-6 and TRBJ2-7, with 7 bases fitting TRBD1. CDR1 SGHVS and CDR2 FNYEAQ come from the germline V gene. Trimming cost V 5 bases and J 0 bases; bases outside gene matches: 4. The CDR3 contains 14 residues. This CDR3 reads CASSPRDSSYEQYF. For the CDR3, the DNA is TGTGCCAGCAGCCCCCGGGACAGCTCCTACGAGCAGTACTTC.

The genes are TRBV30 and TRBJ2-3, with D possibly being TRBD2 (6 bases). The CDR3 extends over 14 amino acids. Deletions cut 4 bases from V and 0 bases from J, with 11 bases between. Germline V gene lookup returns CDR1 GTSNPN and CDR2 SVGIG (reference sequence). The CDR3 loop is CAWKGGGSTDTQYF. CDR3 sequence (DNA): TGTGCCTGGAAGGGAGGCGGTAGCACAGATACGCAGTATTTT.

The V call is TRBV7-9, the J call TRBJ1-5; possible D gene TRBD1, 5 bases. Trimming removed 2 bases from V and 4 bases from J, with 9 bases in between. Germline CDR1 reads SEHNR; CDR2 reads FQNEAQ (reference sequence). The CDR3 has 14 residues. DNA of the CDR3: TGTGCCAGCAGCTTATCAGGGAAAAATCAGCCCCAGCATTTT. Translation: CASSLSGKNQPQHF.

The chain carries TRBV6-6 and TRBJ1-2, with 9 positions matching TRBD1. Germline V lookup: CDR1 MNHNY, CDR2 SVGAGI (reference sequence). The CDR3 loop spans 16 amino acids. Unmatched junction bases numbered 11, after V lost 4 bases and J lost 5 bases. The CDR3 nucleotides read TGTGCCAGCAGTTCCTTCGACCGGGACAGGGCATATGGCTACACCTTC. Translation gives CASSSFDRDRAYGYTF.

In this sample, this clone turned up a few times. This chain links TRBV14 with TRBJ2-2; no clear D gene. The CDR3 has 13 residues. Germline V gene lookup returns CDR1 SGHDN and CDR2 FVKESK. The germline V and J ends were trimmed by 3 bases and 6 bases, with 8 bases remaining between them. CDR3 DNA sequence: TGTGCCAGCAGCCATGTCGGTCCCGGGGAGCTGTTTTTT. This translates into CASSHVGPGELFF.

This chain joins TRBV20-1 and TRBJ2-7; maybe TRBD2 (5 bases). Trimming took off 2 bases at V and 4 bases at J, with 6 bases between the two ends. Germline loops: CDR1 DFQATT, CDR2 SNEGSKA (reference sequence). This CDR3 is 11 amino acids long. For the CDR3, the DNA is TGCAGTGCTAGAACGGGGTACGAGCAGTACTTC. This translates into CSARTGYEQYF.

The chain joins TRBV7-3 to TRBJ2-2, with 7 bases identical to TRBD2. Germline trimming cut 5 bases from V and 3 bases from J; bases unmatched to any gene: 6. CDR1 and CDR2 (germline): SGHTA, FQGTGA. This CDR3 has 15 residues. The CDR3 loop reads CASSRGGWDTGELFF. The CDR3 DNA sequence: TGTGCCAGCAGCCGCGGGGGATGGGACACCGGGGAGCTGTTTTTT.

The gene calls are TRBV28 and TRBJ2-5; D possibly corresponds to TRBD2 (7 bases). There are 13 residues in the CDR3. V was clipped by 4 bases and J by 6 bases, with 12 bases between them. Germline values: CDR1 MDHEN, CDR2 SYDVKM. In DNA form, the CDR3 reads TGTGCCAGCAGTTGGGGGGGCTCTCAGACCCAGTACTTC. Translating it yields CASSWGGSQTQYF.

This sequence joins TRBV19 and TRBJ2-7; 9 nucleotides agree with TRBD2. The germline gives CDR1 LNHDA, CDR2 SQIVND (reference sequence). The CDR3 spans 15 residues. V was clipped by 5 bases and J by 2 bases; unmatched bases: 7. This CDR3 reads CASSDASGVTYEQYF. As DNA, the CDR3 is TGTGCCAGTAGTGACGCTAGCGGGGTGACCTACGAGCAGTACTTC.

The J gene is TRBJ2-5, the V gene TRBV28, with D perhaps matching TRBD2 (6 bases). This CDR3 spans 14 amino acids. Trimming took 5 bases from V and 4 from J, leaving 14 bases between them. Germline values: CDR1 MDHEN, CDR2 SYDVKM. DNA of the CDR3: TGTGCCAGCAGTCTCCCCCTGGGGGGAGAGACCCAGTACTTC. Amino acids: CASSLPLGGETQYF.